The T cell receptor beta chain described here comes from a study of T cell responses to AZD1222 COVID-19 vaccine. Notes on the study in general: Regions 160-218 and 743-854 held dominance among vaccine-associated CD4 TCRs, which spanned spike. Sampled repertoires all dated from after the peak T cell response. Donors were chiefly white British, with a greater number of females, and clonal diversity was perhaps underestimated.

In the case of this clone: What it recognizes is unknown.

Germline V lookup: CDR1 SGHAT, CDR2 FQDESV (reference sequence). The CDR3 is 15 amino acids. Trimming removed 5 bases from V and 3 bases from J; junction bases left unmatched: 4. Some second doses came at about 4 weeks and others at about 12 weeks; these were pooled. Sequenced by immunoSEQ multiplex PCR; TCRdb stores in-frame clones only, minus some. The data show around 130,000 clones, with about nine tenths seen just once and 0.85% to 1.3% held by the top ten. The gene calls are TRBV11-1 and TRBJ2-1; 10 bases are a match to TRBD2. This TCR came from an adult who received the AZD1222 COVID-19 vaccine. The sample consisted of peripheral blood, taken 28 days after the second AZD1222 dose. CDR3 nucleotide sequence: TGTGCCAGCAGCATAACTAGCGGGGACTACAATGAGCAGTTCTTC. This sequence encodes CASSITSGDYNEQFF. The full variable domain, with the rest looked up from reference TRBV11-1 and TRBJ2-1, is EAEVAQSPRYKITEKSQAVAFWCDPISGHATLYWYRQILGQGPELLVQFQDESVVDDSQLPKDRFSAERLKGVDSTLKIQPAELGDSAMYLCASSITSGDYNEQFFGPGTRLTVL.